This note documents a single T cell receptor (beta chain) sequence. This entry is derived from a study of T cell responses to AZD1222 COVID-19 vaccine. Germline V gene lookup returns CDR1 MDHEN and CDR2 SYDVKM. Trimming removed 3 bases at V and 4 bases at J, with 6 bases between. The CDR3 covers 12 residues. Measured with immunoSEQ multiplex PCR; TCRdb has only the in-frame clones, and not every one. The table shows just under 90,000 clones, with 88% occurring only once. This sample comprised peripheral blood, obtained on day 0 of AZD1222 vaccination. This TCR was sampled from an adult in good health. The chain links TRBV28 to TRBJ1-2; TRBD1 might be the D (5 bases). The CDR3 is CASSFGGYGYTF. DNA for the CDR3: TGTGCCAGCAGTTTTGGGGGCTATGGCTACACCTTC.